A selection of T cell receptor beta chains follows, all from one sample in a study of beta chain features in type 1 diabetes. TCRdb's table, derived via immunoSEQ multiplex PCR, lists solely in-frame clones and lacks some. The repertoire holds more than 150,000 clones, with about 13% as singletons. Sequenced sample: central memory CD4+ T cells from blood. Source of these receptors: a woman younger than 30 in good health. Each CDR3 is given without its conserved first and last residue.

CDR3 length,V gene,J gene,CDR3 protein
10,TRBV2,TRBJ2-1,ASSELANEQF
13,TRBV10-3,TRBJ2-1,AIRATSGSRDEQF
13,TRBV6-5,TRBJ2-7,ASSPGTGERDEQY
11,TRBV11-2,TRBJ1-1,ASSLVGRTEAF
12,TRBV29-1,TRBJ2-3,SPLDRGSTDTQY
13,TRBV9,TRBJ2-1,ASSAPGTAYNEQF
13,TRBV11-2,TRBJ2-5,ASSKGTSTRETQY
12,TRBV28,TRBJ2-7,ASRRQGDSYEQY
13,TRBV7-2,TRBJ2-1,ASSFGGPLGNEQF
14,TRBV7-2,TRBJ2-1,ASSYRLAGGLDEQF
15,TRBV7-9,TRBJ2-5,ASSLYGAGESVETQY
12,TRBV30,TRBJ2-2,AWRLGANTGELF
13,TRBV7-6,TRBJ2-1,ASSLAQVRTNEQF
16,TRBV2,TRBJ2-3,ASSSRLAGAGGTDTQY
12,TRBV27,TRBJ1-1,ASSFRLQLGEAF
13,TRBV7-9,TRBJ2-7,ASSLAPTVSYEQY
12,TRBV7-6,TRBJ1-2,ASSITGTGIGYT
13,TRBV11-2,TRBJ2-1,ASSFKRLGGNEQF
16,TRBV18,TRBJ2-7,ASSKSGTLLADSYEQY
13,TRBV18,TRBJ2-2,ASSPPPQGAGELF
15,TRBV29-1,TRBJ2-1,SVEGTSGLSSYNEQF
11,TRBV28,TRBJ1-2,ASSSGTGVGYT
14,TRBV9,TRBJ2-3,ASSVGSGVKTDTQY
14,TRBV6-5,TRBJ2-6,ASSYGGSSGANVLT
15,TRBV6-1,TRBJ2-1,ASSENLNRAVANEQF
12,TRBV28,TRBJ2-7,ASSGQVPSYEQY
13,TRBV14,TRBJ2-2,ASSQVQAKTGELF
10,TRBV10-3,TRBJ2-3,AISEVADTQY
16,TRBV14,TRBJ1-2,ASSHLQGANFHIDGYT
10,TRBV29-1,TRBJ2-5,SVAYSQETQY
11,TRBV10-3,TRBJ2-5,AISDGGSETQY